This TCR beta chain was sequenced during a study of sequential checkpoint blockade in melanoma. Indicated treatment: randomized to nivolumab then ipilimumab (arm A) or the reverse (arm B). No patient had prior DNA-damaging chemotherapy. V lost 4 bases and J lost 8, with 11 bases in between. CDR1 is MGHDK and CDR2 is SYGVNS in the germline V gene. The CDR3 runs 12 residues. Clones were read by immunoSEQ multiplex PCR, and TCRdb kept only the in-frame ones, dropping some. Of about 21,000 clones listed, approximately 78% are singletons. The receptor was isolated from a human donor with melanoma. Here the sequenced sample was CD8+ T cells sorted from blood (inferred from file names), taken from a patient given nivolumab and ipilimumab in sequence. This chain connects TRBV25-1 to TRBJ1-2, with D perhaps matching TRBD1 (6 bases). CDR3 in amino acids: CASSGGRFGYTF. The CDR3, as DNA: TGTGCCAGCAGTGGGGGGCGTTTCGGCTACACCTTC.